This T cell receptor beta chain was recorded in a study of regulatory T cells in long-lasting Graves disease. This clonotype was counted a few times. Time point: persistent/refractory GD, antithyroid drugs over 5 years with positive TRAb. The TCR library was made from RNA extracted from PBMCs. Building of the TCR beta libraries involved iRepertoire HTBI primers and Arm-PCR of CDR3 regions. TCRdb reprocessed the multiplex PCR reads with MiXCR, giving one entry per CDR3 protein. Of roughly 450,000 distinct CDR3 sequences detected, roughly a quarter appear once; the ten largest clones hold about a quarter. V gave up 3 bases and J gave up 0 bases; unmatched junction bases: 8. This CDR3 has 18 amino acids. CDR1 is DFQATT, CDR2 SNEGSKA, per germline (reference sequence).

The source is a female donor with Graves disease. This material consisted of peripheral blood mononuclear cells (PBMCs), taken when the disease was refractory, from a patient treated with antithyroid drugs. The chain combines TRBV20-1 with TRBJ2-1; TRBD2 matches at 13 bases. Written as DNA, the CDR3 is TGCAGTGCTAGGAGCCTACGGACTAGCGGGAGCTCCTACAATGAGCAGTTCTTC. Protein: CSARSLRTSGSSYNEQFF.